The T cell receptor (beta chain) under discussion was sequenced for a study of CD8+CD57+ T cells in acquired aplastic anemia. Study at large: On average, sorted CD4+ and CD8+ cells gave 3 to 4 ug of DNA.

Details on this clonotype: The target antigen is unknown.

Genomic DNA, serving as template, underwent TCR beta VDJ and CDR3 profiling. TCRdb processed the reads anew with MiXCR; each CDR3 protein has one entry. In the table there are roughly 220,000 distinct CDR3 sequences, less than 75% of which are singletons. V was shortened by 5 bases and J by 4 bases, with 6 bases between the two germline ends. The CDR3 loop spans 12 amino acids. CDR1 is LNHDA and CDR2 is SQIVND in the germline V gene (reference sequence). General study results and limits: The study found no significant CD8+ Simpson's diversity difference between patients and controls.

Patients picked for sequencing had shown CD8+CD57+ cell expansion detected by flow cytometry. Each patient had severe acquired aplastic anemia. J is TRBJ2-1 and V is TRBV19; no definite D call. The clonotype originates from a human donor with aplastic anemia. The sample consisted of sorted CD4+, CD8+, or CD8+CD57+ T cells (not recorded which) from PBMCs. Here the CDR3 reads CASSLWYNEQFF. CDR3 nucleotide sequence: TGTGCCAGTAGTCTGTGGTACAATGAGCAGTTCTTC.